The 20 T cell receptor beta chains below all came from one sample that was sequenced in a study of T cell repertoires in cytomegalovirus infection. TCRdb analysed the reads with MiXCR anew, one entry per CDR3 protein. The sample holds 290,000 or so distinct CDR3 sequences, more than 20% seen once. Sequenced input: PBMCs. These receptors were taken from a human donor in good health (CMV status not recorded). Some clones in this sample may be carry-over from other donors' samples.

V is TRBV4-2 and J is TRBJ2-6; possibly TRBD1 for D (5 bases). Deletions cut 7 bases from V and 2 bases from J, with 15 bases between. Looked up from germline, CDR1 is LGHNA and CDR2 is YNFKEQ. This CDR3 contains 16 residues. The CDR3 spells CASTRLGVAGANVLTF. CDR3 sequence (DNA): TGTGCCAGCACCCGTCTAGGGGTTGCTGGGGCCAACGTCCTGACTTTC.

This clonotype was seen a few times. CDR3 protein: CSVELTPNQPQHF. The CDR3 DNA is TGCAGCGTTGAATTGACCCCCAATCAGCCCCAGCATTTT. This chain joins TRBV29-1 and TRBJ1-5; D remains unclear. The CDR3 runs to 13 residues. From germline, CDR1 is SQVTM and CDR2 ANQGSEA. The V and J ends lost 2 bases and 3 bases respectively, with 8 bases between them.

This clonotype was seen a few times. The chain employs TRBV15 and TRBJ2-7, with D unclear. V was shortened by 4 bases and J by 6 bases, with 10 bases between the two germline ends. The CDR3 runs to 12 residues. CDR1 is LNHNV, CDR2 YYDKDF, per germline (reference sequence). The CDR3 reads CATSILGPEQYF. The CDR3 nucleotides read TGTGCCACCAGCATTTTAGGGCCCGAGCAGTACTTC.

This clonotype was picked up a small number of times. The J gene is TRBJ1-1, the V gene TRBV2, with D tentatively TRBD1 (6 bases). The CDR3 consists of 13 residues. The V end was cut by 6 bases, the J end by 3 bases, with 11 bases between. Germline V gene lookup returns CDR1 SNHLY and CDR2 FYNNEI. The CDR3 nucleotides read TGTGCCAGCAGCCGGGGGCGCTACACTGAAGCTTTCTTT. Its translation: CASSRGRYTEAFF.

The rearrangement joins TRBV6-1 to TRBJ1-2; D gene ambiguous. With 3 bases removed from V and 1 base from J, the gap between germline ends came to 6 bases. The CDR3 sequence is 13 residues long. The germline CDR1 and CDR2 sequences are MNHNS and SASEGT. The CDR3 bases are TGTGCCAGCAGTGACCGAATTAACTATGGCTACACCTTC. The encoded protein is CASSDRINYGYTF.

The V call is TRBV4-3, the J call TRBJ1-4; no reliable D call. Deletions cut 8 bases from V and 5 bases from J, with 24 bases between. Germline V lookup: CDR1 LGHNA, CDR2 YSLEER. The CDR3 loop spans 17 amino acids. Here the CDR3 reads CASSGRSVVGGNEKLFF. CDR3 bases: TGCGCCAGCTCAGGACGGTCCGTTGTTGGAGGGAATGAAAAACTGTTTTTT.

This clonotype came up a few times. This chain joins TRBV10-3 and TRBJ2-2; 9 bases line up with TRBD1. The germline V gene encodes CDR1 ENHRY and CDR2 SYGVKD. With V trimmed by 3 bases and J by 4 bases, 3 bases remained unmatched. The CDR3 contains 15 residues. Here the CDR3 reads CAISEQGASTGELFF. The CDR3 DNA reads TGTGCCATCAGTGAACAGGGGGCGAGCACCGGGGAGCTGTTTTTT.

This clonotype was counted only a few times. This chain uses TRBV28 with TRBJ1-3; TRBD1 is a possible D gene (6 bases). There are 16 residues in the CDR3. V shed 3 bases and J shed 0 bases, with 12 bases lying between them. In germline, CDR1 is MDHEN, CDR2 SYDVKM. In DNA form, the CDR3 reads TGTGCCAGCAGTTTGCTGAGGACAGACTCTGGAAACACCATATATTTT. This sequence encodes CASSLLRTDSGNTIYF.

The chain combines TRBV12-3 or TRBV12-4 with TRBJ1-5; 9 nucleotides line up with TRBD1. V lost 5 bases to trimming and J lost 7 bases; unmatched junction nucleotides: 6. The CDR3 has 14 amino acids. CDR3 sequence (DNA): TGTGCCAGCAGTCTGGGACAGGGAGAACAGCCCCAGCATTTT. It codes for CASSLGQGEQPQHF.

The chain employs TRBV4-3 and TRBJ2-3, with 8 bases lining up with TRBD2. Germline lookup yields CDR1 LGHNA and CDR2 YSLEER. Trimming removed 0 bases from V and 0 bases from J; junction bases left unmatched: 8. The CDR3 extends over 18 amino acids. The CDR3 loop is CASSQDRDSGDSTDTQYF. In DNA form, the CDR3 reads TGCGCCAGCAGCCAAGATCGCGATAGCGGGGATAGCACAGATACGCAGTATTTT.

The chain is built from TRBV7-3 and TRBJ2-2, with 10 bases that match TRBD1. The CDR3 is made up of 14 amino acids. Germline lookup yields CDR1 SGHTA and CDR2 FQGTGA. V was clipped by 5 bases and J by 6 bases; unmatched bases: 3. This CDR3 is CASSPGQGAGELFF. CDR3 DNA sequence: TGTGCCAGCAGCCCCGGACAGGGGGCCGGGGAGCTGTTTTTT.

This clonotype occurred a few times. V is TRBV7-9 and J is TRBJ1-2; D may be TRBD1 (6 bases). The CDR3 loop spans 14 amino acids. The germline V and J ends were trimmed by 3 bases and 7 bases, with 15 bases remaining between them. Germline CDR1 is SEHNR and CDR2 is FQNEAQ (reference sequence). The CDR3 spells CASSFRQDESGYTF. DNA of the CDR3: TGTGCCAGCAGCTTTCGACAGGATGAGAGTGGCTACACCTTC. Full variable domain (missing parts from reference TRBV7-9 and TRBJ1-2): DTGVSQNPRHKITKRGQNVTFRCDPISEHNRLYWYRQTLGQGPEFLTYFQNEAQLEKSRLLSDRFSAERPKGSFSTLEIQRTEQGDSAMYLCASSFRQDESGYTFGSGTRLTVV.

This chain joins TRBV12-3 or TRBV12-4 and TRBJ1-1; 10 nucleotides align to TRBD1. The CDR3 is made up of 15 amino acids. V lost 5 bases to trimming and J lost 1 base; unmatched junction nucleotides: 4. The CDR3 spells CASSTGQGQNTEAFF. As DNA, the CDR3 is TGTGCCAGCAGTACGGGACAGGGGCAGAACACTGAAGCTTTCTTT.

This clonotype was detected many times. The chain uses TRBV19 and TRBJ1-1; D remains unclear. CDR1 and CDR2 (germline): LNHDA, SQIVND (reference sequence). The CDR3 is 16 amino acids. V gave up 4 bases and J gave up 4 bases, with 19 bases separating them. Written as DNA, the CDR3 is TGTGCCAGTAGTACGCCATTCAGGAAGGACGGCACTGAAGCTTTCTTT. This sequence encodes CASSTPFRKDGTEAFF.

In its sample, this clonotype was seen many times. The chain employs TRBV7-2 and TRBJ2-3, with 8 bases fitting TRBD2. CDR3 length: 17 residues. Germline CDR1 and CDR2: SGHTA and FQGNSA. Trimming took 1 base from V and 2 from J; bases not matched to a gene: 8. CDR3 nucleotide sequence: TGTGCCAGCAGCTTAGTACCAGCGGGAGTGGTCACAGATACGCAGTATTTT. Protein: CASSLVPAGVVTDTQYF.

In its sample, this clonotype was seen many times. The chain recombines TRBV7-3 with TRBJ2-2; 9 bases fit TRBD2. In germline, CDR1 is SGHTA, CDR2 FQGTGA. V shed 4 bases and J 0 bases; nucleotides not matched to a gene: 6. The CDR3 has 17 amino acids. The chain's CDR3 is CASSWSSGGPNTGELFF. Here the CDR3 DNA reads TGTGCCAGCAGCTGGAGTAGCGGGGGTCCGAACACCGGGGAGCTGTTTTTT.

The CDR3 sequence: CASSQDNTSGKKFF. CDR3 nucleotides: TGCGCCAGCAGCCAAGATAATACTAGCGGGAAGAAGTTCTTC. The chain couples TRBV4-3 to TRBJ2-1; TRBD2 matches at 10 bases. The CDR3 totals 14 residues. Looked up from germline, CDR1 is LGHNA and CDR2 is YSLEER. V lost 0 bases, J lost 14 bases, and 7 bases stayed unmatched.

This clonotype was recorded many times. The rearrangement uses TRBV6-5 and TRBJ2-5, with unresolved D. The germline V gene has CDR1 MNHEY and CDR2 SVGAGI. The CDR3 has 14 amino acids. Deletions cut 2 bases from V and 1 base from J, with 8 bases between. CDR3 sequence (DNA): TGTGCCAGCAGTTACAGGCCAGGCCAAGAGACCCAGTACTTC. This codes for CASSYRPGQETQYF.

The rearrangement joins TRBV18 to TRBJ2-3; D not certain. V was cut by 0 bases and J by 2 bases, with 9 bases left in between. The CDR3 consists of 15 residues. Germline CDR1 KGHSH, CDR2 LQKENI. DNA for the CDR3: TGTGCCAGCTCACCACCGGGCGGCACCACAGATACGCAGTATTTT. Its protein is CASSPPGGTTDTQYF.

In this sample, this clonotype turned up a few times. The chain combines TRBV7-6 with TRBJ1-1; D gene unclear. Germline CDR1 reads SGHVS; CDR2 reads FNYEAQ. This CDR3 spans 13 amino acids. Trimming took 8 bases from V and 3 from J, leaving 13 bases between them. CDR3 residues: CASLKAGHTEAFF. CDR3 nucleotide sequence: TGTGCCAGCCTGAAGGCAGGACACACTGAAGCTTTCTTT.